The 10 T cell receptor beta chains below were found in one sample sequenced in a study of breast tumors, draining lymph nodes, adjacent tissues. Axillary draining lymph nodes of breast cancer patients supplied the node samples. TCRdb re-called the multiplex PCR reads with MiXCR, one entry per CDR3 protein. The data show 160,000 or so distinct CDR3 sequences, with 30% to 40% seen just once and more than 3.5% held by the top ten. Source material: axillary lymph node tissue. These TCRs come from a female donor with breast cancer. Some clones in this sample may be carry-over from other donors' samples.

This clonotype was picked up many times. V and J are TRBV7-3 and TRBJ2-3; D gene ambiguous. The V end lost 2 bases, the J end lost 4 bases, and 10 bases lay between the germline ends. Germline CDR1 SGHTA, CDR2 FQGTGA. The CDR3 loop spans 14 amino acids. The CDR3 DNA is TGTGCCAGCAGCTTAGGACCATTTTCAGATACGCAGTATTTT. Amino acids: CASSLGPFSDTQYF.

This clonotype is labeled as medium-sized. The chain combines TRBV29-1 with TRBJ2-1; TRBD1 aligns across 9 bases. Unmatched junction bases numbered 9, after V lost 1 base and J lost 5 bases. This CDR3 has 16 amino acids. Germline CDR1 reads SQVTM; CDR2 reads ANQGSEA. In DNA form, the CDR3 reads TGCAGCGTTGAAGGGGGGACAGGGCGCAGGGACAATGAGCAGTTCTTC. It yields the protein CSVEGGTGRRDNEQFF.

This clonotype was found many times. The rearrangement uses TRBV7-8 and TRBJ2-7; D is perhaps TRBD1 or TRBD2 (5 bases each). CDR1 SGHVS and CDR2 FQNEAQ come from the germline V gene. The ends were cut back, 3 bases at V and 5 bases at J, with 11 bases in the middle. The CDR3 totals 13 residues. Written as DNA, the CDR3 is TGTGCCAGCAGCTTGAGGGGTTTGCACGAGCAGTACTTC. As protein: CASSLRGLHEQYF.

In nucleotides, the CDR3 is TGTGCCAGCAGTTTGGCCGGGTCGGGGAGCCAGCCCCAGCATTTT. This gives the protein CASSLAGSGSQPQHF. The V and J genes are TRBV28 and TRBJ1-5; D call uncertain. The CDR3 extends over 15 amino acids. Germline CDR1 reads MDHEN; CDR2 reads SYDVKM. With 3 bases removed from V and 7 bases from J, the gap between germline ends came to 16 bases.

The sample holds one count of this clonotype. A read error may produce the germline difference seen at one junction end. The chain has TRBV15 and TRBJ2-3; 8 nucleotides agree with TRBD2. CDR3 length: 18 amino acids. Per the germline V gene, CDR1 is LNHNV and CDR2 is YYDKDF (reference sequence). The CDR3 nucleotides read TGTGCTACCAGCGAAATTAGCGGGGAGAATCCTAGCACAGGTACGCAGTATTTT. Its translation: CATSEISGENPSTGTQYF. Full variable domain (missing parts from reference TRBV15 and TRBJ2-3): DAMVIQNPRYQVTQFGKPVTLSCSQTLNHNVMYWYQQKSSQAPKLLFHYYDKDFNNEADTPDNFQSRRPNTSFCFLDIRSPGLGDTAMYLCATSEISGENPSTGTQYFGPGTRLTVL.

The gene calls are TRBV28 and TRBJ2-2; 11 nucleotides agree with TRBD1. The germline V gene has CDR1 MDHEN and CDR2 SYDVKM. The CDR3 sequence is 16 residues long. The junction had 6 bases not matched to a gene; V was cut back by 5 bases and J by 4 bases. In DNA form, the CDR3 reads TGTGCCAGCAGTAATCCCGGGACAGGGGGCACCGGGGAGCTGTTTTTT. The encoded protein is CASSNPGTGGTGELFF.

A remark on this clonotype: A much larger clone is a single base away; this may be a read error. The rearrangement joins TRBV7-9 to TRBJ2-7; the D gene is possibly TRBD1 (5 bases). The CDR3 is 14 amino acids. The germline V gene has CDR1 SEHNR and CDR2 FQNEAQ (reference sequence). Trimming cost V 6 bases and J 5 bases, with 17 bases left between them. This chain's CDR3 is CASSLMTDGDEQYF. CDR3 in DNA: TGTGCCAGCAGTTTAATGACAGATGGCGACGAGCAGTACTTC.

This clonotype appeared many times. V gene TRBV2 combines with J gene TRBJ1-2; tentatively, D is TRBD1 (5 bases). CDR1 SNHLY and CDR2 FYNNEI come from the germline V gene. There are 12 residues in the CDR3. Between the trimmed V and J ends, which lost 1 base and 8 bases, there was a span of 8 bases. The CDR3 DNA is TGTGCCAGCAGTGAAGGGGGCTTCGGCTACACCTTC. It codes for CASSEGGFGYTF.

Ten or more counts support this clonotype. J is TRBJ2-7 and V is TRBV6-2 or TRBV6-3; either TRBD1 or TRBD2 may supply D (6 bases each). This CDR3 comprises 13 residues. The germline V gene encodes CDR1 MNHEY and CDR2 SVGEGT. V was clipped by 6 bases and J by 5 bases, with 14 bases between them. The CDR3 sequence: CASRQGGRHEQYF. The CDR3 DNA reads TGTGCCAGCAGACAAGGGGGGAGACACGAGCAGTACTTC.

As regards this clonotype: Possible read error: a much larger clone is one base away. The V call is TRBV5-5, the J call TRBJ2-7, with 8 positions matching TRBD1. The V gene end was trimmed by 4 bases and the J gene end by 3 bases; junction bases not matched to a gene: 6. The CDR3 is 14 amino acids. Germline V gives CDR1 SGHKS, CDR2 YYEKEE (reference sequence). This CDR3 reads CASSAPTGDYEQYF. CDR3 sequence (DNA): TGTGCCAGCAGCGCCCCGACAGGGGACTACGAGCAGTACTTC. Full variable domain (rest looked up from reference TRBV5-5 and TRBJ2-7): DAGVTQSPTHLIKTRGQQVTLRCSPISGHKSVSWYQQVLGQGPQFIFQYYEKEERGRGNFPDRFSARQFPNYSSELNVNALLLGDSALYLCASSAPTGDYEQYFGPGTRLTVT.